What follows are 31 T cell receptor beta chains derived from one specimen sequenced in a study of T cell responses to AZD1222 COVID-19 vaccine. Assay used: immunoSEQ multiplex PCR; TCRdb lists only in-frame clones, some missing. Of approximately 80,000 clones detected, about 85% appear once; the ten largest clones hold about a quarter. The material sequenced was peripheral blood, taken on day 0 of AZD1222 vaccination. The origin of the receptors is an adult in good health.

A few counts support this clone. This chain links TRBV30 with TRBJ2-7, with TRBD2 identical over 7 bases. V shed 2 bases, J shed 2 bases, and the junction held 15 bases outside the gene matches. The germline V gene encodes CDR1 GTSNPN and CDR2 SVGIG (reference sequence). There are 17 residues in the CDR3. The CDR3 reads CAWSLAPQLAKTYEQYF. Written as DNA, the CDR3 is TGTGCCTGGAGTCTAGCCCCCCAACTAGCGAAGACCTACGAGCAGTACTTC.

The chain is built from TRBV6-5 and TRBJ2-7; TRBD2 matches 9 bases. Germline V gene lookup returns CDR1 MNHEY and CDR2 SVGAGI. This CDR3 is 14 amino acids long. V lost 6 bases and J lost 6; bases outside the gene matches: 9. The CDR3 DNA is TGTGCCAGCAGCGCCTCCGGACTAGCGCCCGAGCAGTACTTC. Its protein is CASSASGLAPEQYF.

The chain combines TRBV15 with TRBJ2-6, with D perhaps matching TRBD2 (5 bases). The CDR3 runs to 17 residues. Looked up from germline, CDR1 is LNHNV and CDR2 is YYDKDF (reference sequence). V was clipped by 0 bases and J by 0 bases, with 9 bases between them. CDR3 residues: CATSRDSEGSGANVLTF. CDR3 in DNA: TGTGCCACCAGCAGAGATTCCGAGGGCTCTGGGGCCAACGTCCTGACTTTC.

V gene TRBV3-1 (or the pseudogene TRBV3-2) combines with J gene TRBJ1-3, with TRBD1 as a possible D gene (6 bases). The germline V and J ends were trimmed by 4 bases and 6 bases, with 16 bases remaining between them. Germline loops: CDR1 LGHDT, CDR2 YNNKEL (reference sequence). This CDR3 is built from 15 residues. The CDR3 coding sequence is TGTGCCAGCAGCCGAGAAACAGGGATCGCAAACACCATATATTTT. Its protein product is CASSRETGIANTIYF.

The chain combines TRBV25-1 with TRBJ1-3, with D perhaps matching TRBD1 (5 bases). Trimming took off 3 bases at V and 3 bases at J, with 21 bases between the two ends. The CDR3 is 18 residues long. Germline CDR1 and CDR2: MGHDK and SYGVNS. Written as DNA, the CDR3 is TGTGCCAGCAGTGAGGTCCGCAGGGCCAACCTAAGTGGAAACACCATATATTTT. It is translated as CASSEVRRANLSGNTIYF.

The J gene is TRBJ1-1, the V gene TRBV19; 8 bases map to TRBD1. CDR3 length: 15 amino acids. Germline-derived CDR1 and CDR2 are LNHDA and SQIVND (reference sequence). Trimming cost V 4 bases and J 6 bases; bases outside gene matches: 10. CDR3 sequence (DNA): TGTGCCAGTAGTACGCACCCGGACAGGGATGCTGAAGCTTTCTTT. Its translation is CASSTHPDRDAEAFF. The full variable domain, completed using reference TRBV19 and TRBJ1-1, is DGGITQSPKYLFRKEGQNVTLSCEQNLNHDAMYWYRQDPGQGLRLIYYSQIVNDFQKGDIAEGYSVSREKKESFPLTVTSAQKNPTAFYLCASSTHPDRDAEAFFGQGTRLTVV.

This chain uses TRBV6-5 with TRBJ1-1; D is unresolved. Germline CDR1 MNHEY, CDR2 SVGAGI. With 6 bases removed from V and 2 bases from J, the gap between germline ends came to 7 bases. The CDR3 runs 12 residues. Written as DNA, the CDR3 is TGTGCCAGCAGCGGTGACAACACTGAAGCTTTCTTT. Its protein is CASSGDNTEAFF.

The count of this clone is one. The chain has TRBV9 and TRBJ1-3; D call uncertain. Between the trimmed V and J ends, which lost 4 bases and 7 bases, there was a span of 12 bases. Germline loops: CDR1 SGDLS, CDR2 YYNGEE. The CDR3 runs to 13 residues. The CDR3 spells CASSSWGVNTIYF. The CDR3 bases are TGTGCCAGCAGCTCTTGGGGAGTCAACACCATATATTTT.

The genes are TRBV29-1 and TRBJ1-5; 9 bases align to TRBD1. The germline V gene encodes CDR1 SQVTM and CDR2 ANQGSEA. Losses at the gene ends were 4 bases for V and 11 bases for J; bases not matched to a gene: 6. The CDR3 is 12 residues long. The CDR3 nucleotides read TGCAGCGTTGTGGGACAGGGTTCAGCCCAGCATTTT. Its protein is CSVVGQGSAQHF.

The chain employs TRBV5-4 and TRBJ2-5, with D possibly matching TRBD2 (6 bases). With 4 bases removed from V and 4 bases from J, the gap between germline ends came to 20 bases. This CDR3 region has 16 residues. CDR1 is SGHNT and CDR2 is YYREEE in the germline V gene (reference sequence). The DNA for the CDR3 is TGTGCCAGCAGCCCGGATTTTTACGGGAGTTCAGAGACCCAGTACTTC. Its protein is CASSPDFYGSSETQYF.

This clone was seen only once. The chain carries TRBV28 and TRBJ1-2, with D perhaps matching TRBD1 (6 bases). The length of the CDR3 is 13 residues. The ends were cut back, 7 bases at V and 7 bases at J, with 16 bases in the middle. The germline CDR1 and CDR2 sequences are MDHEN and SYDVKM. CDR3 loop: CASTNRVYSGYTF. CDR3 DNA sequence: TGTGCCAGCACCAACAGGGTTTATAGTGGCTACACCTTC.

The chain combines TRBV7-9 with TRBJ2-1, with 11 bases that match TRBD1. The V gene end was trimmed by 4 bases and the J gene end by 2 bases; junction bases not matched to a gene: 4. Germline CDR1 reads SEHNR; CDR2 reads FQNEAQ (reference sequence). The CDR3 length is 16 residues. This chain's CDR3 is CASSSTDRGPYNEQFF. CDR3 nucleotides: TGTGCCAGCAGCTCCACGGACAGGGGGCCCTACAATGAGCAGTTCTTC.

The chain uses TRBV7-9 and TRBJ2-3, with 7 positions matching TRBD2. V was clipped by 0 bases and J by 0 bases; unmatched bases: 0. CDR3 length: 15 amino acids. Germline V CDR1 and CDR2: SEHNR, FQNEAQ (reference sequence). Here the CDR3 DNA reads TGTGCCAGCAGCTTAGCGGGAGGGAGCACAGATACGCAGTATTTT. Its translation: CASSLAGGSTDTQYF.

This chain joins TRBV29-1 and TRBJ1-1; 7 bases match TRBD1. Germline trimming cut 6 bases from V and 3 bases from J; bases unmatched to any gene: 10. This CDR3 spans 14 amino acids. The germline V gene encodes CDR1 SQVTM and CDR2 ANQGSEA. The chain's CDR3 is CSVYRGDWDTEAFF. The DNA for the CDR3 is TGCAGCGTGTACAGGGGCGATTGGGACACTGAAGCTTTCTTT.

The chain joins TRBV5-1 to TRBJ1-4; TRBD1 matches at 8 bases. J was trimmed by 7 bases and V by 4 bases; bases with no gene match: 6. CDR1 SGHRS and CDR2 YFSETQ come from the germline V gene. This CDR3 has 14 amino acids. The CDR3 protein is CASSPGQAVEKLFF. CDR3 bases: TGCGCCAGCAGCCCGGGACAGGCTGTTGAAAAACTGTTTTTT.

This clone was seen a handful of times. The genes are TRBV6-5 and TRBJ2-7, with TRBD2 matching 7 bases. J was trimmed by 6 bases and V by 6 bases; bases with no gene match: 14. This CDR3 has 15 residues. Germline assignment: CDR1 MNHEY and CDR2 SVGAGI. For the CDR3, the DNA is TGTGCCAGCAGGACCCTTGGGGGGGTGGTAGGCGAGCAGTACTTC. This codes for CASRTLGGVVGEQYF.

The chain carries TRBV5-6 and TRBJ2-1; maybe TRBD1 (6 bases). The CDR3 sequence is 13 residues long. Germline V gene sequence: CDR1 SGHDT, CDR2 YYEEEE. V lost 0 bases to trimming and J lost 7 bases, with 8 bases between them. CDR3 in amino acids: CASSLVQGNEQFF. The CDR3 DNA follows: TGTGCCAGCAGCTTGGTTCAGGGGAATGAGCAGTTCTTC. The full variable domain, rest sourced from reference TRBV5-6 and TRBJ2-1, is DAGVTQSPTHLIKTRGQQVTLRCSPKSGHDTVSWYQQALGQGPQFIFQYYEEEERQRGNFPDRFSGHQFPNYSSELNVNALLLGDSALYLCASSLVQGNEQFFGPGTRLTVL.

CDR3 DNA: TGTGCCAGCAGCTTAAACGCGCGGGAGGGCTCCGAGCAGTACTTC. Its translation: CASSLNAREGSEQYF. V and J are TRBV7-3 and TRBJ2-7, with TRBD2 matching over 9 bases. V shed 1 base, J shed 6 bases, and the junction held 7 bases outside the gene matches. CDR3 length: 15 amino acids. Germline values: CDR1 SGHTA, CDR2 FQGTGA.

In this sample, this clone turned up a few times. This sequence joins TRBV27 and TRBJ2-7, with 9 bases fitting TRBD2. Germline CDR1 reads MNHEY; CDR2 reads SMNVEV (reference sequence). This CDR3 is 17 amino acids long. V trimming: 4 bases; J trimming: 0 bases; junction bases outside the gene matches: 10. The CDR3 nucleotides read TGTGCCAGCAGTTGGGCGGGAGGGCCAGGGCGCTCCTACGAGCAGTACTTC. This encodes CASSWAGGPGRSYEQYF.

The CDR3 reads CASSLNRRRYEQYF. CDR3 nucleotides: TGTGCCAGCAGCTTAAACCGTCGCCGATACGAGCAGTACTTC. The rearrangement links TRBV7-2 to TRBJ2-7, with no clear D. The CDR3 runs to 14 residues. V lost 2 bases to trimming and J lost 4 bases, with 12 bases between them. Germline V CDR1 and CDR2: SGHTA, FQGNSA.

The V and J genes are TRBV10-3 and TRBJ2-7; possible D gene TRBD1, 5 bases. Trimming removed 8 bases from V and 5 bases from J, with 13 bases in between. The length of the CDR3 is 12 residues. Germline lookup yields CDR1 ENHRY and CDR2 SYGVKD. CDR3 in amino acids: CAIGARVNEQYF. CDR3 DNA sequence: TGTGCCATCGGGGCGCGTGTCAACGAGCAGTACTTC.

This chain joins TRBV5-4 and TRBJ1-1, with 7 nucleotides matching TRBD1. The V gene's germline CDR1 is SGHNT and CDR2 YYREEE (reference sequence). This CDR3 has 14 amino acids. The ends lost 4 bases at V and 2 bases at J; junction bases unmatched: 5. The CDR3 DNA follows: TGTGCCAGCAGCACGACAGGGAAAAACACTGAAGCTTTCTTT. Residues: CASSTTGKNTEAFF.

Notes on this clone: This sample includes further DNA sequences coding for the same CDR3. The chain recombines TRBV18 with TRBJ1-2, with D maybe TRBD1 (5 bases). Germline V gene lookup returns CDR1 KGHSH and CDR2 LQKENI. The CDR3 is 14 amino acids. Trimming removed 0 bases from V and 8 bases from J, with 13 bases in between. CDR3 amino acids: CASSPPTPWGGYTF. The CDR3 DNA is TGTGCCAGCTCACCACCTACCCCCTGGGGCGGCTACACCTTC. Full variable domain (missing parts from reference TRBV18 and TRBJ1-2): NAGVMQNPRHLVRRRGQEARLRCSPMKGHSHVYWYRQLPEEGLKFMVYLQKENIIDESGMPKERFSAEFPKEGPSILRIQQVVRGDSAAYFCASSPPTPWGGYTFGSGTRLTVV.

The V and J genes are TRBV6-2 or TRBV6-3 and TRBJ1-5; 7 positions match TRBD1. Germline V gene sequence: CDR1 MNHEY, CDR2 SVGEGT. Losses at the gene ends were 2 bases for V and 4 bases for J; bases not matched to a gene: 11. This CDR3 has 17 amino acids. CDR3 in amino acids: CASSYPNPDRSNQPQHF. The CDR3 nucleotides are TGTGCCAGCAGTTACCCAAACCCGGACAGGTCGAATCAGCCCCAGCATTTT.

This sequence joins TRBV9 and TRBJ2-1, with a possible D match to TRBD2 (6 bases). V lost 0 bases and J 2 bases, leaving 12 bases between the germline ends. The CDR3 sequence is 16 residues long. CDR1 is SGDLS and CDR2 is YYNGEE in the germline V gene. CDR3 in amino acids: CASSVGGGTPYNEQFF. For the CDR3, the DNA is TGTGCCAGCAGCGTAGGTGGCGGGACCCCCTACAATGAGCAGTTCTTC.

The gene calls are TRBV7-9 and TRBJ2-2; 9 bases align to TRBD1. The CDR3 runs 16 residues. With V trimmed by 5 bases and J by 4 bases, 8 bases remained unmatched. CDR1 and CDR2 from the germline V gene are SEHNR and FQNEAQ (reference sequence). The CDR3 loop is CASSPATGGGTGELFF. CDR3 coding DNA: TGTGCCAGCAGCCCCGCCACAGGGGGCGGCACCGGGGAGCTGTTTTTT.

The CDR3 bases are TGTGCCAGCAGCTTGGGGGGGAGCTACAATGAGCAGTTCTTC. It encodes CASSLGGSYNEQFF. This sequence joins TRBV5-4 and TRBJ2-1; D tentatively reads TRBD1 or TRBD2 (5 bases each). Germline V gene lookup returns CDR1 SGHNT and CDR2 YYREEE (reference sequence). CDR3 length: 14 residues. The germline V and J ends were trimmed by 0 bases and 3 bases, with 7 bases remaining between them.

The chain joins TRBV2 to TRBJ2-1, with D possibly being TRBD2 (5 bases). V dropped 8 bases and J dropped 6 bases, with 8 bases sitting between them. The V gene's germline CDR1 is SNHLY and CDR2 FYNNEI. The CDR3 totals 11 residues. CDR3 bases: TGTGCCAGCTTTGGAGGCAATGAGCAGTTCTTC. It is translated as CASFGGNEQFF.

The chain has TRBV7-2 and TRBJ1-6; a weak D match, TRBD1 (6 bases). Germline V lookup: CDR1 SGHTA, CDR2 FQGNSA. The CDR3 length is 15 residues. The germline V and J ends were trimmed by 2 bases and 8 bases, with 13 bases remaining between them. CDR3 region: CASSLLQGPDSPLHF. The DNA for the CDR3 is TGTGCCAGCAGCTTACTACAGGGCCCGGATTCACCCCTCCACTTT.

The genes are TRBV7-9 and TRBJ1-2; D ambiguous. The CDR3 is 16 residues long. V lost 5 bases and J lost 4, with 20 bases in between. Germline CDR1 and CDR2: SEHNR and FQNEAQ (reference sequence). The CDR3 sequence is CASSPEQSTRSYGYTF. The CDR3, as DNA: TGTGCCAGCAGCCCTGAGCAGAGCACTAGATCCTATGGCTACACCTTC.

This clone occurred once. The gene calls are TRBV9 and TRBJ1-1; D is ambiguous. The CDR3 is 12 residues long. V was shortened by 2 bases and J by 4 bases, with 6 bases between the two germline ends. CDR1 is SGDLS and CDR2 is YYNGEE in the germline V gene. The CDR3 DNA reads as TGTGCCAGCAGCGTTGAAAGCACTGAAGCTTTCTTT. As protein: CASSVESTEAFF.